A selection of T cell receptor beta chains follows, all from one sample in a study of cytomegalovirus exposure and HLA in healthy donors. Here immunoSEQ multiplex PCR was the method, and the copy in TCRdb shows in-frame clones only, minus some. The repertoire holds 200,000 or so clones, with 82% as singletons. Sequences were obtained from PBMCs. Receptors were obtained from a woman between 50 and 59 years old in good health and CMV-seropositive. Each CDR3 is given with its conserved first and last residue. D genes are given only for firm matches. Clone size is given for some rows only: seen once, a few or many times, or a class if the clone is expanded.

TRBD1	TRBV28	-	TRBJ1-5	CASSTPDRGSNQPQHF	TGTGCCAGCAGTACGCCGGACAGGGGTAGCAATCAGCCCCAGCATTTT
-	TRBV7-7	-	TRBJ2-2	CASSFSPREGELFF	TGTGCCAGCAGCTTCTCCCCCAGGGAAGGGGAGCTGTTTTTT
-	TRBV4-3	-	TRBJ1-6	CASSQGTVSYNSPLHF	TGCGCCAGCAGCCAAGGGACAGTCTCCTATAACTCACCCCTCCACTTT
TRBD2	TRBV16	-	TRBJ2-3	CASSQWARLAGTTDTQYF	TGTGCCAGCAGCCAATGGGCGAGACTAGCGGGGACCACAGATACGCAGTATTTT
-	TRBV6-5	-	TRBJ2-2	CASSYLDRAGELFF	TGTGCCAGCAGTTACCTCGATCGAGCCGGGGAGCTGTTTTTT
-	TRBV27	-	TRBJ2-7	CASSLLTGPGEQYF	TGTGCCAGCAGTTTATTAACAGGGCCAGGCGAGCAGTACTTC
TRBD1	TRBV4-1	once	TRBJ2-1	CASSQDVIRGHLNEQFF	TGCGCCAGCAGCCAAGACGTTATCAGGGGGCACCTCAATGAGCAGTTCTTC
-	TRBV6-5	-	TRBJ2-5	CASSSRGETQYF	TGTGCCAGCAGTAGTCGGGGGGAGACCCAGTACTTC
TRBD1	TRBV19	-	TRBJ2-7	CASSYDRGYEQYF	TGTGCCAGTAGTTACGACAGGGGGTACGAGCAGTACTTC
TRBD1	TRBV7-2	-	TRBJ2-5	CASSLYRGETQYF	TGTGCCAGCAGCTTGTACAGGGGGGAGACCCAGTACTTC
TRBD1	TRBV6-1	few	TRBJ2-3	CASRSGTGWADTQYF	TGTGCCAGCAGATCCGGGACAGGGTGGGCAGATACGCAGTATTTT
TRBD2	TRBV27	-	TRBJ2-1	CASRLAGVGPQFF	TGTGCCAGCAGATTAGCGGGAGTGGGACCCCAGTTCTTC
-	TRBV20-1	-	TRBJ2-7	CSARLVREQYF	TGCAGTGCTAGACTAGTCCGGGAGCAGTACTTC
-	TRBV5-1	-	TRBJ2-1	CASGLRRGLEQFF	TGCGCCAGCGGGCTACGGAGGGGGCTTGAGCAGTTCTTC
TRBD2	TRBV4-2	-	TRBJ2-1	CASSEGLAANNEQFF	TGTGCCAGCAGCGAGGGACTAGCGGCCAACAATGAGCAGTTCTTC
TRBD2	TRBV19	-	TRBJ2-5	CASSTLAGGSPFETQYF	TGTGCCAGTAGTACCCTAGCGGGAGGGTCCCCGTTCGAGACCCAGTACTTC
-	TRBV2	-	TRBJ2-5	CASRADQETQYF	TGTGCCAGCAGGGCGGACCAAGAGACCCAGTACTTC
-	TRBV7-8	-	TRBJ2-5	CASSPPRERAGETQYF	TGTGCCAGCAGCCCCCCCCGAGAAAGAGCCGGGGAGACCCAGTACTTC
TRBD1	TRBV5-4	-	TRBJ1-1	CASSYLPGQGTEAFF	TGTGCCAGCAGCTACTTACCGGGACAGGGGACTGAAGCTTTCTTT
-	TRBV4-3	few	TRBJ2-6	CASSQEWGSGANGLTF	TGCGCCAGCAGCCAAGAATGGGGCTCTGGGGCCAACGGCCTGACTTTC
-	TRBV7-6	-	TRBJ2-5	CASSAIQGRETQYF	TGTGCCAGCAGCGCTATACAGGGGAGGGAGACCCAGTACTTC
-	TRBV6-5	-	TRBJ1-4	CASSYSYSLQNEKLFF	TGTGCCAGCAGTTACTCGTACAGCCTCCAAAATGAAAAACTGTTTTTT
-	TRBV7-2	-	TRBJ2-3	CASSFGAATDTQYF	TGTGCCAGCAGCTTTGGGGCAGCCACAGATACGCAGTATTTT
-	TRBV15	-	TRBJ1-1	CATSKLMNTEAFF	TGTGCCACCAGCAAACTTATGAACACTGAAGCTTTCTTT
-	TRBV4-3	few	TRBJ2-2	CASSLQEGQLFF	TGCGCCAGCAGCCTTCAGGAGGGGCAGCTGTTTTTT
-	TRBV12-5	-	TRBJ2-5	CASGLTPGAQYF	TGTGCTAGTGGTTTGACCCCAGGGGCCCAGTACTTC
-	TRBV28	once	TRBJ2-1	CASRKRDLRVYNEQFF	TGTGCCAGCAGGAAACGAGACTTACGGGTATACAATGAGCAGTTCTTC
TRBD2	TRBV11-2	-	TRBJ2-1	CASSYGTSGGTVFNEQFF	TGTGCCAGCAGCTACGGGACTAGCGGGGGAACAGTGTTCAATGAGCAGTTCTTC
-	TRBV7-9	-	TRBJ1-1	CSSSSYGAEAFF	TGTTCCAGCAGCTCATACGGAGCTGAAGCTTTCTTT
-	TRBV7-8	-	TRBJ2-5	CASSPRQIQETQYF	TGTGCCAGCAGCCCCCGACAGATACAAGAGACCCAGTACTTC
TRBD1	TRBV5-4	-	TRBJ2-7	CASSRSRGQGFHEQYF	TGTGCCAGCAGCCGCTCCCGGGGACAGGGGTTTCACGAGCAGTACTTC
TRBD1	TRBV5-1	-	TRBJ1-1	CASSGGPEAFF	TGCGCCAGCTCAGGGGGCCCTGAAGCTTTCTTT
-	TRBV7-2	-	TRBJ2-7	CASSTQLATYEQYF	TGTGCCAGCAGCACCCAATTAGCAACCTACGAGCAGTACTTC
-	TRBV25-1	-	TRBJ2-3	CASSDLSGTGRTDTQYF	TGTGCCAGCAGTGATTTATCAGGGACGGGGAGGACAGATACGCAGTATTTT
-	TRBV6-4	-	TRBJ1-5	CASSWGEGQPQHF	TGTGCCAGCAGTTGGGGGGAGGGGCAGCCCCAGCATTTT
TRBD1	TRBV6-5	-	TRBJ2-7	CASRRQGAYEQYF	TGTGCCAGCAGAAGACAGGGGGCCTACGAGCAGTACTTC
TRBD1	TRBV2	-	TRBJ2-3	CASSDRTWDRGTDTQYF	TGTGCCAGCAGTGACCGCACCTGGGACAGGGGCACAGATACGCAGTATTTT
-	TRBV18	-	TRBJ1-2	CASSPPAGLNYGYTF	TGTGCCAGCTCACCACCGGCAGGACTTAACTATGGCTACACCTTC
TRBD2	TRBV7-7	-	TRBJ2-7	CASSSGLATYEQYF	TGTGCCAGCAGCTCGGGACTAGCGACCTACGAGCAGTACTTC
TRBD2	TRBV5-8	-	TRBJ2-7	CASSWAGLAGAYEQYF	TGTGCCAGCAGCTGGGCGGGACTAGCGGGAGCCTACGAGCAGTACTTC
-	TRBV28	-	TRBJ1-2	CASSPTGYKRGTYGYTF	TGTGCCAGCAGCCCAACAGGGTATAAGCGAGGGACCTATGGCTACACCTTC
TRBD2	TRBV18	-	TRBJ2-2	CASSPSGPTGELFF	TGTGCCAGCTCACCTAGCGGGCCCACCGGGGAGCTGTTTTTT
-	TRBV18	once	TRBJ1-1	CASSPTEGNTEAFF	TGTGCCAGCTCACCAACGGAGGGAAACACTGAAGCTTTCTTT
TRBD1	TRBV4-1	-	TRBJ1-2	CASSQDRQGWNYGYTF	TGCGCCAGCAGCCAAGACCGACAGGGCTGGAACTATGGCTACACCTTC
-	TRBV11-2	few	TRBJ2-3	CASSLEGPSRKSTDTQYF	TGTGCCAGCAGCTTAGAGGGCCCTAGCCGAAAAAGCACAGATACGCAGTATTTT
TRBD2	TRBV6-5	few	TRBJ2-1	CASSYLKREGAQFF	TGTGCCAGCAGTTACCTGAAGCGGGAGGGGGCGCAGTTCTTC